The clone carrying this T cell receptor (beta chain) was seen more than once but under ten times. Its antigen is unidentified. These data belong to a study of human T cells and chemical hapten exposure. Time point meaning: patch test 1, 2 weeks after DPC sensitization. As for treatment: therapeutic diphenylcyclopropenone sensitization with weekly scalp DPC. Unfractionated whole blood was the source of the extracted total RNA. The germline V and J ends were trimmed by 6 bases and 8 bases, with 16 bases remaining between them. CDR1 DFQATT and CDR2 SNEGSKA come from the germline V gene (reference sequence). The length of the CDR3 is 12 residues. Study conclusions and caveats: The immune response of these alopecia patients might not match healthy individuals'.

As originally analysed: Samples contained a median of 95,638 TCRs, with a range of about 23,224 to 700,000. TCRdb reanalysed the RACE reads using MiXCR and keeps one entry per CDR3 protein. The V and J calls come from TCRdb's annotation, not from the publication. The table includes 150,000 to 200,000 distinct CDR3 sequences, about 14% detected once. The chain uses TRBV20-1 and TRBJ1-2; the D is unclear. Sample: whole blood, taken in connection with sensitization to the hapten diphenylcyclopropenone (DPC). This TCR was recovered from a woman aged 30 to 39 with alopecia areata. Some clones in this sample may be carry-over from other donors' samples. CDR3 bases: TGCAGTGCATCCCGCCCCAGTGGCGGCTACACCTTC. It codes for CSASRPSGGYTF.